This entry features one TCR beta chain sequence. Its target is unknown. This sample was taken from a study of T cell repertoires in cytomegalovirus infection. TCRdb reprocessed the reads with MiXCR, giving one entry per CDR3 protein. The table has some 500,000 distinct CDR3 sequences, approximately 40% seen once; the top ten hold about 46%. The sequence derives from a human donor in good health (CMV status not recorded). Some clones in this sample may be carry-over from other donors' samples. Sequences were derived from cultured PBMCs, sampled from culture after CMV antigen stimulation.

CDR3 region: CASSSGQARLGTRTDTQYF. The DNA for the CDR3 is TGTGCCAGCAGCTCAGGCCAGGCGAGACTAGGCACTCGCACAGATACGCAGTATTTT. The V call is TRBV7-9, the J call TRBJ2-3, with D possibly matching TRBD2 (6 bases). Germline V gene data show CDR1 as SEHNR and CDR2 as FQNEAQ (reference sequence). The CDR3 sequence is 19 residues long. The V end lost 4 bases, the J end lost 1 base, and 24 bases lay between the germline ends.